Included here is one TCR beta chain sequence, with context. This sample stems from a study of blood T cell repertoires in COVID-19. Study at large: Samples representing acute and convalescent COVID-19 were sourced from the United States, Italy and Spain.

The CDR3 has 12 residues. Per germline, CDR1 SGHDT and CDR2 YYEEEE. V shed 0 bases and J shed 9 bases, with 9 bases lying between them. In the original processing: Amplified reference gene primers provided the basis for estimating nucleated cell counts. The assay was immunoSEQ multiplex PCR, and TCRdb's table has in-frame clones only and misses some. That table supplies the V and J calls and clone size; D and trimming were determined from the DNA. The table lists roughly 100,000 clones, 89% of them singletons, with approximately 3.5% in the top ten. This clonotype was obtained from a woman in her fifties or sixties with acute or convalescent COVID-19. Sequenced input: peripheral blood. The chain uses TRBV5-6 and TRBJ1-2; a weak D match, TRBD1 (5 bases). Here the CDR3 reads CASSLVGGSYTF. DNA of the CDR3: TGTGCCAGCAGCTTGGTCGGGGGTAGCTACACCTTC. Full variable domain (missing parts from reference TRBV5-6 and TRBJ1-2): DAGVTQSPTHLIKTRGQQVTLRCSPKSGHDTVSWYQQALGQGPQFIFQYYEEEERQRGNFPDRFSGHQFPNYSSELNVNALLLGDSALYLCASSLVGGSYTFGSGTRLTVV.